This TCR beta chain was recorded in a study of cytomegalovirus exposure and HLA in healthy donors. With V trimmed by 2 bases and J by 5 bases, 5 bases remained unmatched. In germline, CDR1 is SGHTA, CDR2 FQGNSA. This CDR3 comprises 16 residues. PCR involved 60 Vbeta and 13 Jbeta primers. Profiled with immunoSEQ multiplex PCR; TCRdb holds only in-frame clones, not every one. The table lists approximately 120,000 clones, 60% to 85% of them singletons. Sequencing was carried out using PBMCs. This chain joins TRBV7-2 and TRBJ2-2; TRBD2 matches 10 bases. This TCR derives from a female donor in good health and CMV-seronegative. The CDR3 DNA reads as TGTGCCAGCAGCTTAAACGAGCGGGGGGGTACCGGGGAGCTGTTTTTT. Protein sequence: CASSLNERGGTGELFF.